The source of this T cell receptor beta chain is a study of T cell repertoires in cytomegalovirus infection. The overall study: Public TCR beta signatures marked donors with CMV infection and the matching HLA.

CDR1 and CDR2 (germline): SEHNR, FQNEAQ (reference sequence). The CDR3 covers 15 residues. One entry per CDR3 protein, called by TCRdb with MiXCR from the reads. Here the sample spans about 680,000 distinct CDR3 sequences, 20% to 30% being singletons. Remarks on this clonotype: Its cognate antigen is unknown. Mismatch with germline at one junction end may stem from a read error.

Study-level findings and limits: The ex vivo response showed dominance by HLA-C-restricted CMV-specific TCR beta clonotypes. Carriers of CMV plus the relevant HLA were identified by cumulative public TCR beta family frequency.

The source material was CD8+ T cells from PBMCs. This sequence originates from a human donor in good health (CMV status not recorded). Some clones in this sample may be carry-over from other donors' samples. The rearrangement joins TRBV7-9 to TRBJ2-1; possible D gene TRBD1, 6 bases. This chain's CDR3 is CVSSPRDTAYNEQFF. In nucleotides, the CDR3 is TGTGTCAGCAGCCCGAGGGACACGGCTTACAATGAGCAGTTCTTC. Filled out from reference TRBV7-9 and TRBJ2-1, the complete variable domain reads DTGVSQNPRHKITKRGQNVTFRCDPISEHNRLYWYRQTLGQGPEFLTYFQNEAQLEKSRLLSDRFSAERPKGSFSTLEIQRTEQGDSAMYLCVSSPRDTAYNEQFFGPGTRLTVL.